The next 18 T cell receptor beta chains were all read from a single sample in a study of somatic mutations in cytotoxic T cells in rheumatoid arthritis. TCRdb's copy holds only in-frame clones and misses some; the assay was immunoSEQ multiplex PCR. The sample shows several thousand clones, roughly 85% of them seen only once. The source material was CD8+ T cells sorted from blood. These receptors originate from an adult with rheumatoid arthritis.

This clone was counted a few times. The CDR3 bases are TGTGCCAGCAGCTTAGGGTCCGGGGAGCTGTTTTTT. Amino acid sequence: CASSLGSGELFF. V and J are TRBV7-9 and TRBJ2-2, with D hard to call. The CDR3 covers 12 residues. The V end lost 1 base, the J end lost 6 bases, and 3 bases lay between the germline ends. Germline V gene data show CDR1 as SEHNR and CDR2 as FQNEAQ (reference sequence).

The sample holds one count of this clone. The V call is TRBV5-6, the J call TRBJ2-7; 8 positions match TRBD1. This CDR3 contains 13 residues. V trimming: 4 bases; J trimming: 5 bases; junction bases outside the gene matches: 5. In germline, CDR1 is SGHDT, CDR2 YYEEEE. Written as DNA, the CDR3 is TGTGCCAGCAGCCCTGGGACAGGACACGAGCAGTACTTC. This translates into CASSPGTGHEQYF. Full variable domain (outside the CDR3, taken from reference TRBV5-6 and TRBJ2-7): DAGVTQSPTHLIKTRGQQVTLRCSPKSGHDTVSWYQQALGQGPQFIFQYYEEEERQRGNFPDRFSGHQFPNYSSELNVNALLLGDSALYLCASSPGTGHEQYFGPGTRLTVT.

The rearrangement joins TRBV9 to TRBJ1-2; D unresolved. This CDR3 region has 16 residues. The germline V and J ends were trimmed by 2 bases and 2 bases, with 16 bases remaining between them. Germline V gene data show CDR1 as SGDLS and CDR2 as YYNGEE. For the CDR3, the DNA is TGTGCCAGCAGCGTCGGCAGGTTGGGGTACAACTATGGCTACACCTTC. This translates into CASSVGRLGYNYGYTF.

The chain recombines TRBV27 with TRBJ2-7; no clear D gene. From germline, CDR1 is MNHEY and CDR2 SMNVEV (reference sequence). V was trimmed by 4 bases and J by 2 bases, leaving 9 bases between them. The CDR3 contains 13 residues. The CDR3, as DNA: TGTGCCAGCAGTTCGTCGCCAGCCTACGAGCAGTACTTC. Protein sequence: CASSSSPAYEQYF.

The chain carries TRBV7-9 and TRBJ1-2; tentatively, D is TRBD1 (5 bases). The ends were cut back, 5 bases at V and 2 bases at J, with 15 bases in the middle. Germline CDR1 SEHNR, CDR2 FQNEAQ (reference sequence). The CDR3 is 15 amino acids. In DNA, the CDR3 is TGTGCCAGCAGCGGCGACAGATATCTCAACTATGGCTACACCTTC. Protein sequence: CASSGDRYLNYGYTF.

This chain joins TRBV9 and TRBJ2-1; 10 positions agree with TRBD2. Germline V gene lookup returns CDR1 SGDLS and CDR2 YYNGEE. V was pared by 0 bases and J by 4 bases, with 4 bases of the junction left unmatched. The CDR3 length is 16 residues. The DNA of the CDR3 is TGTGCCAGCAGCGTAGGAAGGACTAGCGGTTACAATGAGCAGTTCTTC. It is translated as CASSVGRTSGYNEQFF.

This sequence joins TRBV6-5 and TRBJ1-2; no reliable D call. Germline-derived CDR1 and CDR2 are MNHEY and SVGAGI. CDR3 length: 13 residues. V gave up 5 bases and J gave up 4 bases, with 11 bases separating them. CDR3 coding DNA: TGTGCCAGCAGTGACGACGACTTCTATGGCTACACCTTC. As protein: CASSDDDFYGYTF.

This clone was counted a single time. The rearrangement uses TRBV9 and TRBJ1-1; D is perhaps TRBD1 (5 bases). Looked up from germline, CDR1 is SGDLS and CDR2 is YYNGEE. This CDR3 is 15 amino acids long. With 3 bases removed from V and 3 bases from J, the gap between germline ends came to 15 bases. CDR3 sequence: CASSAGTGGDTEAFF. The DNA for the CDR3 is TGTGCCAGCAGCGCCGGGACCGGCGGGGACACTGAAGCTTTCTTT.

The rearrangement uses TRBV4-1 and TRBJ1-5; D perhaps matches TRBD1 (6 bases). Germline CDR1 and CDR2: MGHRA and YSYEKL. The V gene lost 3 bases and the J gene lost 2 bases, with 11 bases spanning the gap. This CDR3 has 15 residues. The CDR3 reads CASSQGGLGNQPQHF. The CDR3 DNA reads as TGCGCCAGCAGCCAGGGGGGGCTAGGCAATCAGCCCCAGCATTTT.

The rearrangement uses TRBV30 and TRBJ1-5, with TRBD1 as a possible D gene (6 bases). The CDR3 extends over 13 amino acids. Germline values: CDR1 GTSNPN, CDR2 SVGIG (reference sequence). The V and J ends lost 1 base and 4 bases respectively, with 8 bases between them. Written as DNA, the CDR3 is TGTGCCTGGAGTGCCCAGGGGAATCAGCCCCAGCATTTT. It yields the protein CAWSAQGNQPQHF.

This clone was recorded only once. The rearrangement joins TRBV7-9 to TRBJ1-2; 7 nucleotides agree with TRBD1. Germline V lookup: CDR1 SEHNR, CDR2 FQNEAQ (reference sequence). The CDR3 runs 14 residues. Germline trimming cut 5 bases from V and 6 bases from J; bases unmatched to any gene: 9. The CDR3 region has the DNA TGTGCCAGCAGCCTAGACAGGGATCAGAATGGCTACACCTTC. The encoded protein is CASSLDRDQNGYTF. The full variable domain, rest sourced from reference TRBV7-9 and TRBJ1-2, is DTGVSQNPRHKITKRGQNVTFRCDPISEHNRLYWYRQTLGQGPEFLTYFQNEAQLEKSRLLSDRFSAERPKGSFSTLEIQRTEQGDSAMYLCASSLDRDQNGYTFGSGTRLTVV.

J is TRBJ2-7 and V is TRBV27, with 10 bases matching TRBD2. CDR1 is MNHEY, CDR2 SMNVEV, per germline (reference sequence). This CDR3 is 19 amino acids long. V dropped 4 bases and J dropped 2; count of bases not matched to a gene: 17. CDR3 sequence reads: CASSSSDSFISGRPYEQYF. The CDR3 DNA reads as TGTGCCAGCAGTTCCTCGGACAGCTTTATTAGCGGGAGGCCCTACGAGCAGTACTTC.

The J gene is TRBJ2-7, the V gene TRBV7-9; possible D gene TRBD1, 5 bases. Trimming took 7 bases from V and 3 from J, leaving 16 bases between them. Germline V gene lookup returns CDR1 SEHNR and CDR2 FQNEAQ (reference sequence). The CDR3 runs 14 residues. CDR3 residues: CASTQQETFYEQYF. As DNA, the CDR3 is TGTGCCAGCACCCAACAGGAAACATTCTACGAGCAGTACTTC.

The chain recombines TRBV6-1 with TRBJ2-7; D might be TRBD2 (5 bases). V lost 7 bases and J 3 bases, leaving 7 bases between the germline ends. Looked up from germline, CDR1 is MNHNS and CDR2 is SASEGT. The CDR3 runs 11 residues. For the CDR3, the DNA is TGTGCCAGCACTGACTACTACGAGCAGTACTTC. It is translated as CASTDYYEQYF.

The rearrangement uses TRBV7-6 and TRBJ2-5, with 10 bases aligning to TRBD2. CDR3 length: 16 residues. The V gene end was trimmed by 5 bases and the J gene end by 0 bases; junction bases not matched to a gene: 6. Germline V gene data show CDR1 as SGHVS and CDR2 as FNYEAQ. The CDR3 region is CASSLGTSVNQETQYF. CDR3 DNA sequence: TGTGCCAGCAGCCTAGGGACTAGCGTGAACCAAGAGACCCAGTACTTC.

This chain uses TRBV25-1 with TRBJ2-5, with D hard to call. CDR1 is MGHDK and CDR2 is SYGVNS in the germline V gene. There are 14 residues in the CDR3. Trimming stripped 3 bases from V and 0 bases from J, with 8 bases between. CDR3: CASSDFRDQETQYF. As DNA, the CDR3 is TGTGCCAGCAGTGATTTCCGGGACCAAGAGACCCAGTACTTC.

This clone was seen more than once but under ten times. J is TRBJ1-5 and V is TRBV4-1; D gene ambiguous. Per the germline V gene, CDR1 is MGHRA and CDR2 is YSYEKL. Trimming shortened V by 1 base and J by 3 bases, and 10 bases separated the two germline ends. There are 15 residues in the CDR3. The CDR3 loop reads CASSQVVQVNQPQHF. The CDR3, as DNA: TGCGCCAGCAGCCAAGTGGTCCAGGTCAATCAGCCCCAGCATTTT.

V and J are TRBV7-2 and TRBJ2-2; 8 bases are shared with TRBD1. V was clipped by 5 bases and J by 5 bases; unmatched bases: 10. Germline V gives CDR1 SGHTA, CDR2 FQGNSA. This CDR3 contains 16 residues. The CDR3 spells CASSPSTGGRTGELFF. CDR3 DNA: TGTGCCAGCAGCCCTTCAACAGGGGGTCGAACCGGGGAGCTGTTTTTT.